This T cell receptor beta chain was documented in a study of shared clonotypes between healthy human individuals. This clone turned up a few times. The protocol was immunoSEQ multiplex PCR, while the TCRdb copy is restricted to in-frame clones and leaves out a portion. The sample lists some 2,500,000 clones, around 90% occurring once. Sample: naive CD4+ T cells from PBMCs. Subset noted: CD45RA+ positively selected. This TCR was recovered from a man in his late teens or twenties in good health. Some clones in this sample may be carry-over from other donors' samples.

The CDR3 is CASSLGLDTEAFF. In DNA form, the CDR3 reads TGTGCCAGCAGTTTAGGGCTGGACACTGAAGCTTTCTTT. The chain links TRBV27 to TRBJ1-1; no firm D call. In germline, CDR1 is MNHEY, CDR2 SMNVEV (reference sequence). The length of the CDR3 is 13 residues. V lost 2 bases, J lost 3 bases, and 7 bases lay in between.